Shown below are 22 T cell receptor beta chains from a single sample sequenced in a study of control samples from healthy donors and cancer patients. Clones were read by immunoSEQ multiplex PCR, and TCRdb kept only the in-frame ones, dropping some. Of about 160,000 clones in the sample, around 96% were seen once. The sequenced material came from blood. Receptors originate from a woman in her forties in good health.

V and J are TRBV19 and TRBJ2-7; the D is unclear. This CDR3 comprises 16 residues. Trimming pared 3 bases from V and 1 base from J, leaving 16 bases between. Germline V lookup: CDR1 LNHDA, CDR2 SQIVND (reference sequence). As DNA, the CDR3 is TGTGCCAGTAGTATGGGATCCAGTCGCTCTTCCTACGAGCAGTACTTC. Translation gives CASSMGSSRSSYEQYF.

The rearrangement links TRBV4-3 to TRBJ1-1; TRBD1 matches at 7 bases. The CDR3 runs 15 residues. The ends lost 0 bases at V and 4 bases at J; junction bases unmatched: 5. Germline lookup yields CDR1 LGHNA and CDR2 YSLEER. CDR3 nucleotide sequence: TGCGCCAGCAGCCAAGATAGGGGGCGAGGCACTGAAGCTTTCTTT. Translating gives CASSQDRGRGTEAFF.

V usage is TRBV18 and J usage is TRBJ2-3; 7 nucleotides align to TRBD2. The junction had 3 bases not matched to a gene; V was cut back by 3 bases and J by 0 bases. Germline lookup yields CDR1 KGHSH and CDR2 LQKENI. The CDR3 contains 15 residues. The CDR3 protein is CASSPASGSTDTQYF. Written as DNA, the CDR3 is TGTGCCAGCTCACCGGCTAGCGGTAGCACAGATACGCAGTATTTT.

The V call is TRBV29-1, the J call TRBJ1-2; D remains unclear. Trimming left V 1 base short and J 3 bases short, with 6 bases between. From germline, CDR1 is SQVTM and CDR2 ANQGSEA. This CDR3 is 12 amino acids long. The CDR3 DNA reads TGCAGCGTTGAAGCCCAGGACTATGGCTACACCTTC. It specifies CSVEAQDYGYTF.

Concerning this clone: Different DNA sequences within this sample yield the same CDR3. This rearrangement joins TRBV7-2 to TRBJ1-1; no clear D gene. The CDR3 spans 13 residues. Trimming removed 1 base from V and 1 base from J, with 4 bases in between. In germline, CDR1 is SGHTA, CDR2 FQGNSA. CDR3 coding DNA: TGTGCCAGCAGCTTAGAGGGGAACACTGAAGCTTTCTTT. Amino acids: CASSLEGNTEAFF.

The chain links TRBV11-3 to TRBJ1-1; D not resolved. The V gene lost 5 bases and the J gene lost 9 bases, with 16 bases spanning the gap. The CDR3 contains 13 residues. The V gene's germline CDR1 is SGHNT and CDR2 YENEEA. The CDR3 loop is CASSDKEGGKAFF. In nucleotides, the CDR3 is TGTGCCAGCAGCGACAAGGAGGGAGGGAAAGCTTTCTTT.

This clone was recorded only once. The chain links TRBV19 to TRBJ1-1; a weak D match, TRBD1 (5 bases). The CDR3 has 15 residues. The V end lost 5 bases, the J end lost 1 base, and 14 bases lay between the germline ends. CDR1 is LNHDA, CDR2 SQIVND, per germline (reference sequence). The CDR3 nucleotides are TGTGCCAGTAGTCCCCGTAGGGGATGGAACACTGAAGCTTTCTTT. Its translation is CASSPRRGWNTEAFF.

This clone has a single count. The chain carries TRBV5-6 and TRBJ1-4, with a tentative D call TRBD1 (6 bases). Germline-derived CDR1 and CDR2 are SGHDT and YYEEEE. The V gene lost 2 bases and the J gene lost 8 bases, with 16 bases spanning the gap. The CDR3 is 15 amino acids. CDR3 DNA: TGTGCCAGCAGCTTTACAGGGCTCGGAGAAGAAAAACTGTTTTTT. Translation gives CASSFTGLGEEKLFF.

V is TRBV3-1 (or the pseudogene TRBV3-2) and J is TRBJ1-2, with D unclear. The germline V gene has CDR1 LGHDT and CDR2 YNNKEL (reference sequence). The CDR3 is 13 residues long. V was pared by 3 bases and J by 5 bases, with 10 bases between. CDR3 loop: CASSHSTPYGYTF. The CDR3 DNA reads TGTGCCAGCAGCCACTCTACTCCGTATGGCTACACCTTC.

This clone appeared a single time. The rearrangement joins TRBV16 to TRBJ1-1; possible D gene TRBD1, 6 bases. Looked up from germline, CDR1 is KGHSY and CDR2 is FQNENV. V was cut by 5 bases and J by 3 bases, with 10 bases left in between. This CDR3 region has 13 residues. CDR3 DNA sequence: TGTGCCAGCAGCTCCGGACAGTACACTGAAGCTTTCTTT. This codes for CASSSGQYTEAFF. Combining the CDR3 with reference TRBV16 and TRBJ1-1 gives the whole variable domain GEEVAQTPKHLVRGEGQKAKLYCAPIKGHSYVFWYQQVLKNEFKFLISFQNENVFDETGMPKERFSAKCLPNSPCSLEIQATKLEDSAVYFCASSSGQYTEAFFGQGTRLTVV.

The CDR3 reads CASSRGSGGPLSSGNTIYF. The DNA for the CDR3 is TGCGCCAGCAGCCGTGGGTCAGGGGGCCCGTTAAGCTCTGGAAACACCATATATTTT. V is TRBV5-1 and J is TRBJ1-3, with 8 bases that match TRBD1. The CDR3 spans 19 residues. Germline V gene lookup returns CDR1 SGHRS and CDR2 YFSETQ. J lost 0 bases, V lost 4 bases, and 15 bases had no gene match.

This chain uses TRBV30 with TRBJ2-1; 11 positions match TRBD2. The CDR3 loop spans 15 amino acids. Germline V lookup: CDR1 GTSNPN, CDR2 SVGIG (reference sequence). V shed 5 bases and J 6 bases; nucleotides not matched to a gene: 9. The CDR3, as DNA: TGTGCCTGGGGGCGGTTGGGGACTAGCGGCAATGAGCAGTTCTTC. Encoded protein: CAWGRLGTSGNEQFF.

The DNA for the CDR3 is TGCGCCAGCAGCCAAGAAGTAGGTCAGCAAGAGACCCAGTACTTC. The encoded protein is CASSQEVGQQETQYF. The rearrangement uses TRBV4-3 and TRBJ2-5; no clear D. CDR1 and CDR2 from the germline V gene are LGHNA and YSLEER. The CDR3 extends over 15 amino acids. Trimming stripped 0 bases from V and 2 bases from J, with 10 bases between.

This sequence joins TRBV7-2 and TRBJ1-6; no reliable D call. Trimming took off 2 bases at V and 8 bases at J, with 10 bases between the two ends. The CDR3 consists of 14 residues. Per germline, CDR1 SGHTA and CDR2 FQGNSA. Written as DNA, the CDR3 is TGTGCCAGCAGCTTACTCGCCAGGTATTCACCCCTCCACTTT. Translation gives CASSLLARYSPLHF.

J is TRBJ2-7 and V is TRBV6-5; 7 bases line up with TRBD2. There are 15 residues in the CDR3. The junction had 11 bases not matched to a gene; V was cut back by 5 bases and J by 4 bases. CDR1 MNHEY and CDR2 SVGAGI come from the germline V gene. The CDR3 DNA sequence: TGTGCCAGCAGTAATAAAGCGGGGAGGATTTACGAGCAGTACTTC. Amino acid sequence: CASSNKAGRIYEQYF.

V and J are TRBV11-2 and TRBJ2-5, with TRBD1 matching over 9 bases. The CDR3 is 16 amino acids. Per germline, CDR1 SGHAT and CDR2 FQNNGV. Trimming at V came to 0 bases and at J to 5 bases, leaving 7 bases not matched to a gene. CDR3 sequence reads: CASSLDSGQGMETQYF. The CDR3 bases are TGTGCCAGCAGCTTAGATTCAGGACAGGGGATGGAGACCCAGTACTTC.

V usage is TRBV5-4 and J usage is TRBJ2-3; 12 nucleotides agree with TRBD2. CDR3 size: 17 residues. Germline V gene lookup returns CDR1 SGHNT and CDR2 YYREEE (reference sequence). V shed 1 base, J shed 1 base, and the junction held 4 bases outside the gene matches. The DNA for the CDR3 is TGTGCCAGCAGCTTGAAACTAGCGGGGGGACGCACAGATACGCAGTATTTT. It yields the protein CASSLKLAGGRTDTQYF.

The CDR3 DNA reads as TGTGCCAGCAGTTACTCGTCTTTAAGCGAAAAACTGTTTTTT. It specifies CASSYSSLSEKLFF. The chain is built from TRBV6-6 and TRBJ1-4; D uncertain. V lost 0 bases, J lost 8 bases, and 10 bases lay in between. Per the germline V gene, CDR1 is MNHNY and CDR2 is SVGAGI (reference sequence). The CDR3 covers 14 residues.

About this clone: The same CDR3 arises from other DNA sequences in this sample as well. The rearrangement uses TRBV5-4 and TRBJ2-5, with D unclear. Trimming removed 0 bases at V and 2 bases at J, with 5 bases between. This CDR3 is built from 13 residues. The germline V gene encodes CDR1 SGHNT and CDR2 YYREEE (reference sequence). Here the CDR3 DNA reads TGTGCCAGCAGCTTGGTTCAGCAAGAGACCCAGTACTTC. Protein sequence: CASSLVQQETQYF.

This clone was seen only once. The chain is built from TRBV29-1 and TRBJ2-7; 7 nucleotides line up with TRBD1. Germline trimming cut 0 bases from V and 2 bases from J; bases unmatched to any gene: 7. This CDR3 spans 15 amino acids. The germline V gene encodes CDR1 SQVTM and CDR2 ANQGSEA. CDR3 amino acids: CSVEESQGQTYEQYF. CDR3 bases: TGCAGCGTTGAAGAGTCCCAGGGACAGACCTACGAGCAGTACTTC.

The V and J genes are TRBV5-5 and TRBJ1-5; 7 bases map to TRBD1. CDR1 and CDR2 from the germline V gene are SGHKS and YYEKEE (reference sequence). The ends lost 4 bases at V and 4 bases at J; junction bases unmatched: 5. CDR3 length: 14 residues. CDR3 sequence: CASSPTQGNQPQHF. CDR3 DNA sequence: TGTGCCAGCAGCCCCACACAGGGGAATCAGCCCCAGCATTTT.

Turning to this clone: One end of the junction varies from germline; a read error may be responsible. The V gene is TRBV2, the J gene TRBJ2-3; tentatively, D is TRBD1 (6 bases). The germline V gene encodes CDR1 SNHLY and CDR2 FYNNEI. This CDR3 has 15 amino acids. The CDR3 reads CAGSDGTYRTDTQYF. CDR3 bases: TGTGCCGGCAGTGATGGGACATACCGAACAGATACGCAGTATTTT.